The 10 T cell receptor beta chains below were found in one sample sequenced in a study of spatial heterogeneity in lung cancer. The time point: blood at routine non-recurrence follow-up after resection. TCRdb ran MiXCR on the 5' RACE reads and lists one entry per CDR3 protein. Of 15,000 to 20,000 distinct CDR3 sequences in the sample, more than 8% are singletons; the top ten hold around 21%. Sequencing used PBMCs, obtained at follow-up. These receptors all come from a male donor with early-stage non-small cell lung cancer.

In its sample, this clonotype was seen many times. The chain is built from TRBV5-1 and TRBJ2-5, with 8 nucleotides matching TRBD2. Losses at the gene ends were 1 base for V and 2 bases for J; bases not matched to a gene: 4. This CDR3 contains 15 residues. Per germline, CDR1 SGHRS and CDR2 YFSETQ. The CDR3 reads CASSLLSGAQETQYF. In nucleotides, the CDR3 is TGCGCCAGCAGCTTGCTTAGCGGGGCGCAAGAGACCCAGTACTTC.

Ten or more counts support this clonotype. The chain couples TRBV28 to TRBJ2-7, with a weak D call TRBD2 (7 bases). Germline V gene data show CDR1 as MDHEN and CDR2 as SYDVKM. Between the trimmed V and J ends, which lost 5 bases and 2 bases, there was a span of 16 bases. This CDR3 is built from 15 residues. The CDR3 DNA follows: TGTGCCAGCAGTCTGGGGGGAGGGGGAACCTACGAGCAGTACTTC. It translates to CASSLGGGGTYEQYF.

This clonotype was seen at least ten times. This chain joins TRBV6-9 and TRBJ2-1; 14 bases match TRBD2. There are 19 residues in the CDR3. CDR1 MNHGY and CDR2 SVAAGI come from the germline V gene. The ends lost 7 bases at V and 0 bases at J; junction bases unmatched: 11. CDR3 sequence reads: CASTPGLAGVRSSYNEQFF. The CDR3 coding sequence is TGTGCCAGCACGCCGGGACTAGCGGGAGTAAGGAGCTCCTACAATGAGCAGTTCTTC.

This clonotype was seen at least ten times. The chain uses TRBV29-1 and TRBJ2-3, with D possibly matching TRBD1 (6 bases). CDR1 SQVTM and CDR2 ANQGSEA come from the germline V gene. This CDR3 has 13 amino acids. V lost 4 bases, J lost 6 bases, and 14 bases lay in between. CDR3 DNA sequence: TGCAGCGTTGTTCCCAGGGGCAGGGATACGCAGTATTTT. Translation gives CSVVPRGRDTQYF.

This clonotype was recorded at least ten times. The chain links TRBV19 to TRBJ1-2; 10 positions match TRBD1. The V gene's germline CDR1 is LNHDA and CDR2 SQIVND (reference sequence). The CDR3 contains 17 residues. V lost 7 bases to trimming and J lost 2 bases; unmatched junction nucleotides: 13. The CDR3 protein is CASKGTGVFYVNYGYTF. Here the CDR3 DNA reads TGTGCCAGTAAAGGGACAGGGGTTTTCTACGTCAACTATGGCTACACCTTC.

The sample holds many counts of this clonotype. CDR3 protein: CSAPWAGGSYNEQFF. CDR3 bases: TGCAGTGCTCCATGGGCGGGCGGCTCCTACAATGAGCAGTTCTTC. This chain connects TRBV20-1 to TRBJ2-1; possible D gene TRBD2, 5 bases. Germline V gene lookup returns CDR1 DFQATT and CDR2 SNEGSKA (reference sequence). This CDR3 has 15 residues. The V end lost 5 bases, the J end lost 0 bases, and 14 bases lay between the germline ends.

This clonotype was seen a few times. The CDR3 sequence is CAISVEAVSNQPQHF. The CDR3 nucleotides are TGTGCCATCAGTGTCGAGGCAGTTAGCAATCAGCCCCAGCATTTT. The chain links TRBV10-3 to TRBJ1-5, with D hard to call. Germline V gene lookup returns CDR1 ENHRY and CDR2 SYGVKD. The V and J ends lost 4 bases and 0 bases respectively, with 10 bases between them. The CDR3 runs 15 residues.

This chain joins TRBV28 and TRBJ1-5; D uncertain. The CDR3 loop spans 15 amino acids. Germline CDR1 is MDHEN and CDR2 is SYDVKM. The V and J ends lost 5 bases and 3 bases respectively, with 14 bases between them. CDR3 loop: CASSLPTRPNQPQHF. In DNA, the CDR3 is TGTGCCAGCAGTCTACCGACTCGGCCCAATCAGCCCCAGCATTTT.

This clonotype was picked up a small number of times. The V and J genes are TRBV7-9 and TRBJ2-3; 12 bases are a match to TRBD2. The junction had 2 bases not matched to a gene; V was cut back by 6 bases and J by 1 base. This CDR3 is 15 amino acids long. In germline, CDR1 is SEHNR, CDR2 FQNEAQ (reference sequence). The CDR3 spells CASRPSGGGTDTQYF. CDR3 coding DNA: TGTGCCAGCAGGCCTAGCGGGGGGGGCACAGATACGCAGTATTTT.

The genes are TRBV5-1 and TRBJ1-4; D is perhaps TRBD1 (6 bases). CDR1 is SGHRS and CDR2 is YFSETQ in the germline V gene. The CDR3 loop spans 14 amino acids. V was pared by 4 bases and J by 8 bases, with 15 bases between. CDR3 coding DNA: TGCGCCAGCAGCGGGGGACAAGACGGGGAAAAACTGTTTTTT. It encodes CASSGGQDGEKLFF.